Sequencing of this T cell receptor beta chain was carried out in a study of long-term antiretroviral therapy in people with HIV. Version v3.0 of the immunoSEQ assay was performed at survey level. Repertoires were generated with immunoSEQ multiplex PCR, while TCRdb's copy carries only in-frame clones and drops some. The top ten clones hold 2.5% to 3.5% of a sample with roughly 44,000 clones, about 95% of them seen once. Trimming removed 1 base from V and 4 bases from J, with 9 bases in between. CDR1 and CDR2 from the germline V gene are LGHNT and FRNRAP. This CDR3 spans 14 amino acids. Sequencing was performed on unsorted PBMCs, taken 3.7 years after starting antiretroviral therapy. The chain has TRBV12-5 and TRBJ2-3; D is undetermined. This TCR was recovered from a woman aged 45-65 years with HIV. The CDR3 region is CASGLGGGADTQYF. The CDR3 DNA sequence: TGTGCTAGTGGTTTGGGGGGTGGGGCAGATACGCAGTATTTT.